This TCR beta chain was sequenced in a study of technical replicates of blood from four donors. CDR1 PRHDT and CDR2 FYEKMQ come from the germline V gene (reference sequence). This CDR3 is 14 amino acids long. Trimming stripped 5 bases from V and 7 bases from J, with 18 bases between. The assay was immunoSEQ multiplex PCR, and TCRdb's table has in-frame clones only and misses some. There are about 85,000 clones in the sample; about 94% occur only once, and 0.38% lies in the top ten. The receptor comes from a human donor in good health. The chain employs TRBV13 and TRBJ2-7; TRBD2 is a possible D gene (6 bases). The material sequenced was T cells isolated from PBMCs. CDR3 nucleotide sequence: TGTGCCAGCAGCAACCGGGGCGGGACTCAAGAGCAGTACTTC. As protein: CASSNRGGTQEQYF.